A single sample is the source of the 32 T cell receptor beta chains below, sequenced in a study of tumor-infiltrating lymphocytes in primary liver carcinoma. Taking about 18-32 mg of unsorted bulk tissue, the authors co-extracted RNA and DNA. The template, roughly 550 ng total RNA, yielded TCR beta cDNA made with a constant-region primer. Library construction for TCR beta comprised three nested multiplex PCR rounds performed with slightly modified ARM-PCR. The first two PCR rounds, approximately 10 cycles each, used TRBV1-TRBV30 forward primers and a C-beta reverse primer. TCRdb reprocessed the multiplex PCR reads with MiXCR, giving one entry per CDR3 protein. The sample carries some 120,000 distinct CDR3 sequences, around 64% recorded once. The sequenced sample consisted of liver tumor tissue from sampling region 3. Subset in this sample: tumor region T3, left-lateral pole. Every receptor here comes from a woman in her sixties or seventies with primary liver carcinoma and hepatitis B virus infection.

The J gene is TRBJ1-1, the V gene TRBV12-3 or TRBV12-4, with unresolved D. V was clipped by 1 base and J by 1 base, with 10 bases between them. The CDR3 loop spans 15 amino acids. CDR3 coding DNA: TGTGCCAGCAGTTTAGTGCAGGTGGGGAACACTGAAGCTTTCTTT. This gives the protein CASSLVQVGNTEAFF.

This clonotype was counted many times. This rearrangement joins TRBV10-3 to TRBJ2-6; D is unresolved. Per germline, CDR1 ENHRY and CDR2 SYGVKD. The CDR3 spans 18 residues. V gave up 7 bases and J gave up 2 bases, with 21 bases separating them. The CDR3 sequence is CAIKADEQFPPGANVLTF. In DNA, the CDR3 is TGTGCCATCAAAGCCGATGAACAGTTCCCTCCTGGGGCCAACGTCCTGACTTTC.

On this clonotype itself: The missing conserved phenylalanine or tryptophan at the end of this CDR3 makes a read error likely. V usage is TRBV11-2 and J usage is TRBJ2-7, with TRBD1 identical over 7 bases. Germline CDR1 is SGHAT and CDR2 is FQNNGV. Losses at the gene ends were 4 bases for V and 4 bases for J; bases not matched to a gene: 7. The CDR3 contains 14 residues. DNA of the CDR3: TGTGCCAGCAGCTGGACGGGACAGTCATACGAGCAGTACTGC. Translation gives CASSWTGQSYEQYC.

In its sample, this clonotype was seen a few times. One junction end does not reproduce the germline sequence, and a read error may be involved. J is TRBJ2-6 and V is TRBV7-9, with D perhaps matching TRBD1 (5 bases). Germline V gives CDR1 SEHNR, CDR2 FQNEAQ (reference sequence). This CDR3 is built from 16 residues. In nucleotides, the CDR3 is TGTGCCAGCAGCTTAGCGATGGTCTCTGGGGCCGACGTCCTGACTTTC. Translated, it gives CASSLAMVSGADVLTF.

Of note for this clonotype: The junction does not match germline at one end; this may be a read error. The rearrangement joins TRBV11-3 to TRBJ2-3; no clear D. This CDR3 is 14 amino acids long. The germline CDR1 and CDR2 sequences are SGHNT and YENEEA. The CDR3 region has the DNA TGTGCCAGCAGCTTAGAAGCGTTGCACAGATACGCAGTATTT. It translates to CASSLEALHRYAVF.

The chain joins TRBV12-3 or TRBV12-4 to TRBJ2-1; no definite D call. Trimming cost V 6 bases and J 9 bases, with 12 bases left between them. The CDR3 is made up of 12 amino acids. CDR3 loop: CASRPPQGEQFF. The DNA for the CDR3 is TGTGCCAGCAGACCCCCCCAAGGTGAGCAGTTCTTC.

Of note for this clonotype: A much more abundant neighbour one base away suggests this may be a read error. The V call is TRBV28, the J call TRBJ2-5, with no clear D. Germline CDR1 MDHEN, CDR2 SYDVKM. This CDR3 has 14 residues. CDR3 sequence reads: CASSFLGYQEIQYF. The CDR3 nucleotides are TGTGCCAGCAGTTTTTTGGGTTACCAAGAGATCCAGTACTTC.

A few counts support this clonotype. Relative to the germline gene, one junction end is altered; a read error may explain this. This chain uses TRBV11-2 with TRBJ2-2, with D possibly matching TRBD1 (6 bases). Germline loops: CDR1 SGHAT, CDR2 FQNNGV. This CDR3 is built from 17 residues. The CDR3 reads CASSLDHRGRDTGELLF. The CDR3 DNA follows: TGTGCCAGCAGCTTAGATCATCGGGGTAGGGACACCGGGGAGCTGTTATTT.

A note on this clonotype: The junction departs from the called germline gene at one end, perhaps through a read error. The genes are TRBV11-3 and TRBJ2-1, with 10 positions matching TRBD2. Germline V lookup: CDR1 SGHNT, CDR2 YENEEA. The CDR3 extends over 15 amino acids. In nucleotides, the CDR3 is TGTGCCAGCAACTTAGAGACTAGCGGGCTGAATGAGCGGTTCTTC. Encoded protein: CASNLETSGLNERFF.

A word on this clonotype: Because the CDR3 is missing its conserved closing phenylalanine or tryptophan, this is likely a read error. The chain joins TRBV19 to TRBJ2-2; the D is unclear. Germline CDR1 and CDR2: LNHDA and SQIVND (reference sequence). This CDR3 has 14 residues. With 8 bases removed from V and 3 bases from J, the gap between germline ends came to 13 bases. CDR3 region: CASHSSVYTGELFL. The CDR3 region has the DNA TGTGCCAGTCACTCCAGCGTCTACACCGGGGAGCTGTTTTTA.

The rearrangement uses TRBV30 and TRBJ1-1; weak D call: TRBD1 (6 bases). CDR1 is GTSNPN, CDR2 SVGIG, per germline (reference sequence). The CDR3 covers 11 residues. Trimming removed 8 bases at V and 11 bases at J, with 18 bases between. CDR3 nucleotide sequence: TGTGCCAGAGACCGACAGGAGGGCGCTTTCTTT. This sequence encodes CARDRQEGAFF. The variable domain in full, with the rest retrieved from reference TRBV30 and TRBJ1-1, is SQTIHQWPATLVQPVGSPLSLECTVEGTSNPNLYWYRQAAGRGLQLLFYSVGIGQISSEVPQNLSASRPQDRQFILSSKKLLLSDSGFYLCARDRQEGAFFGQGTRLTVV.

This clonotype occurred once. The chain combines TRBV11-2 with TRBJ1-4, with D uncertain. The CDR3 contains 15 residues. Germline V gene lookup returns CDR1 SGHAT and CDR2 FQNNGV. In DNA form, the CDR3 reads TGTATCAGCAGCCCGAGGCCCGCAACTAATGAAAAACTGTTTTTT. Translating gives CISSPRPATNEKLFF.

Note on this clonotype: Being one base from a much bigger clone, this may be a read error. CDR3 DNA: TGTGCCAGCAGCTTAGTCCCATTCAGTGCCAAAAACACTCAGTACTTC. Its protein is CASSLVPFSAKNTQYF. The chain has TRBV7-8 and TRBJ2-4; no firm D call. Per the germline V gene, CDR1 is SGHVS and CDR2 is FQNEAQ. The CDR3 runs to 16 residues.

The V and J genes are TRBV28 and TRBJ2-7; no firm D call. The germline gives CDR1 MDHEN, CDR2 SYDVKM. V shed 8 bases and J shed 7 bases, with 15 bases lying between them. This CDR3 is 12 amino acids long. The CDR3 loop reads CASCLLEYEQYF. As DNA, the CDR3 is TGTGCCAGCTGCCTCTTGGAATATGAGCAGTACTTC.

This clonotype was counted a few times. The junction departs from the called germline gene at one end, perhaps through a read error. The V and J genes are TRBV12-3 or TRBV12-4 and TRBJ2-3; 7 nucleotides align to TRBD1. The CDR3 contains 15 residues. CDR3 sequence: CAGSSRTGITDAQYF. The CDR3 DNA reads TGTGCCGGCAGTTCTAGGACAGGTATCACAGATGCGCAGTATTTT.

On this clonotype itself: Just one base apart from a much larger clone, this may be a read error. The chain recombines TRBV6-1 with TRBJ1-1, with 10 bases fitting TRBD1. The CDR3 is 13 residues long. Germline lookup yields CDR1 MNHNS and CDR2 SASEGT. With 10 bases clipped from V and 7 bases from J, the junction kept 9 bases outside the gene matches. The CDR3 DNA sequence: TGTGCCAACAAGGACAGGGGGTTTGGTGAAGCTTTCTTT. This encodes CANKDRGFGEAFF.

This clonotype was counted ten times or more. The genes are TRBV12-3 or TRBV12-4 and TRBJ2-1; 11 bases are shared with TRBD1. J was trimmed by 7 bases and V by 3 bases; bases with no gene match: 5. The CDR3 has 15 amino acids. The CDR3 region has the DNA TGTGCCAGCAGTTTTGGACAGGGGGCTAAGAATGAGCAGTTCTTC. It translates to CASSFGQGAKNEQFF.

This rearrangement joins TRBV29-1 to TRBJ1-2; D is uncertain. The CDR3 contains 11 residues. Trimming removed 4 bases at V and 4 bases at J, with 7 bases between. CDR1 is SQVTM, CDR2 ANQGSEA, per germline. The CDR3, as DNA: TGCAGCGTTGTGCAGTGCTATGGCTACACCTTC. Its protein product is CSVVQCYGYTF.

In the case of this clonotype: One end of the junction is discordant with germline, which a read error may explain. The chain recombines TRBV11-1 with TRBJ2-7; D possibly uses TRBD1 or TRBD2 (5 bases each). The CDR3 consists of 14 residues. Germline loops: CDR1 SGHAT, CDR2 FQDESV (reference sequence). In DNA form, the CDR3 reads TGTACCAGCAGCTTACACCACGGGGCCCACGAGCAGTACTTC. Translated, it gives CTSSLHHGAHEQYF.

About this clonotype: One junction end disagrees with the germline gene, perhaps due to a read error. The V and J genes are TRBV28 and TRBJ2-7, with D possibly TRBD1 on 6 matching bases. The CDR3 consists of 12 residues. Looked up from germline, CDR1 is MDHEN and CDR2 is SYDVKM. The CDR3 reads CASSPRGNERYF. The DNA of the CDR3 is TGTGCCAGCAGTCCCAGGGGAAACGAGCGGTACTTC.

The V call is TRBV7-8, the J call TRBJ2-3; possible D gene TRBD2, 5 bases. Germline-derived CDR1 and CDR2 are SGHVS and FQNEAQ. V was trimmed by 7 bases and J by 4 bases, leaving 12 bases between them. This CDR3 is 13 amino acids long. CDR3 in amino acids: CASTGLGSDTQYF. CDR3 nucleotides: TGTGCCAGCACCGGACTGGGGTCAGATACGCAGTATTTT.

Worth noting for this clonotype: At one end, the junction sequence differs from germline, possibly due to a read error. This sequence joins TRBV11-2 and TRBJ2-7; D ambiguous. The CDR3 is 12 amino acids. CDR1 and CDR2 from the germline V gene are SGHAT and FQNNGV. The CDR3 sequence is CTSSQFVNVQYF. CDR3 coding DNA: TGTACCAGCAGCCAGTTTGTCAACGTGCAGTACTTC.

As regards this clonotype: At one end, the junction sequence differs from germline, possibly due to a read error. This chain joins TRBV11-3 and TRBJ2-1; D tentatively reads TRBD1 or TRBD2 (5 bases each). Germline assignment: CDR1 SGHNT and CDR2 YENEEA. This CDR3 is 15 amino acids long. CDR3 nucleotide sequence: TGTGCCAGCAGCCTACTAGTGGGGGATTACAATGAGCGGTTCTTC. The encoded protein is CASSLLVGDYNERFF.

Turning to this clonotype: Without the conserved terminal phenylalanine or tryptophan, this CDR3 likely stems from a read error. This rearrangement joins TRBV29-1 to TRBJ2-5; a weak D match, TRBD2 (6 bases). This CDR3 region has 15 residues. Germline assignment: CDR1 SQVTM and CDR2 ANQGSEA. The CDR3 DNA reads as TGCAGCGTTGAAGATCAGGTGGGGCGGGAAGAGACACAGTACTTA. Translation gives CSVEDQVGREETQYL.

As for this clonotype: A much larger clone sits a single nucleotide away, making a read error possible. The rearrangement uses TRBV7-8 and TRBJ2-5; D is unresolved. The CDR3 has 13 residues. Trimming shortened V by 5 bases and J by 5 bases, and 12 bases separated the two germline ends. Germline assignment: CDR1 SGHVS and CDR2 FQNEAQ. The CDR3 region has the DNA TGTGCCAGCAGCGGAGTAGTCAGGGAGACCCAGTACTTC. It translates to CASSGVVRETQYF.

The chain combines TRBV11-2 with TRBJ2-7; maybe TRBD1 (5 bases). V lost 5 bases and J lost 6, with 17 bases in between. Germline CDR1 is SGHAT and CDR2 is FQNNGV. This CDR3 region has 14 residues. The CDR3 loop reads CASSLGHGWGEQYF. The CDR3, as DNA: TGTGCCAGCAGCCTCGGACATGGATGGGGCGAGCAGTACTTC.

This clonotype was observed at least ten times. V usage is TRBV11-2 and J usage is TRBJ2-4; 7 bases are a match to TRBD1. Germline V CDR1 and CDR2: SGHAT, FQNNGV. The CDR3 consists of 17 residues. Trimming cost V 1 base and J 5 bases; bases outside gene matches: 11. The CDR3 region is CASSLARGQTFQNIQYF. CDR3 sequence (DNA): TGTGCCAGCAGCTTAGCCCGGGGACAGACCTTCCAAAACATTCAGTACTTC.

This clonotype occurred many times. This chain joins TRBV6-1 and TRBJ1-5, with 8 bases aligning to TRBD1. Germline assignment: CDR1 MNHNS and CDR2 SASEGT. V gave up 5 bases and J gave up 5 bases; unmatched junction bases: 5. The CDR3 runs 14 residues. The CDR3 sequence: CASSRTGRDQPQHF. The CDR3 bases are TGTGCCAGCAGTCGGACAGGGCGGGATCAGCCCCAGCATTTT.

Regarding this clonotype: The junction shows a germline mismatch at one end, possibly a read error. CDR3: CASSGTGRLRTGGLFF. CDR3 DNA: TGTGCCAGCAGTGGGACAGGGCGACTAAGGACCGGGGGGCTGTTTTTT. The V call is TRBV28, the J call TRBJ2-2; TRBD1 agrees at 9 bases. Germline V gene sequence: CDR1 MDHEN, CDR2 SYDVKM. The CDR3 loop spans 16 amino acids.

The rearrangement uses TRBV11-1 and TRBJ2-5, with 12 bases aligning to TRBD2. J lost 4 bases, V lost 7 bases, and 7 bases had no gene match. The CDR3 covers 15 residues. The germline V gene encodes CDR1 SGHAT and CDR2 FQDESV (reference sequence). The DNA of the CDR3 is TGTGCCAGCACCCTCACGGGACTAGCGGGAGAGACCCAGTACTTC. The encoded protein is CASTLTGLAGETQYF.

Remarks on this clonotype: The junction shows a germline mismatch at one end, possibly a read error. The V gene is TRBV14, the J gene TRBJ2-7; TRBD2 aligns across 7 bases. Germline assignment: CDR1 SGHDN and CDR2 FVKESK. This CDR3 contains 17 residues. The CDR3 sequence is CSSSPELGLDVRYEQYF. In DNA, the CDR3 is TGTTCCAGCAGTCCCGAACTAGGACTAGATGTTCGCTACGAGCAGTACTTC.

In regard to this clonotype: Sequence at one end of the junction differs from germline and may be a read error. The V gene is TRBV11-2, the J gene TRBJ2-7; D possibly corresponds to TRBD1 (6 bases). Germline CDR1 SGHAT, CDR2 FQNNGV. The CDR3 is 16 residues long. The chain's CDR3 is CASCLASGAGGYGQYF. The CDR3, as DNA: TGTGCCAGCTGCTTAGCGTCAGGGGCAGGAGGCTACGGGCAGTACTTC.